This TCR beta chain comes out of a study of blood T cell repertoires in COVID-19 (TCRdb year 2020). About the study as a whole: The collaborator samples originated in the United States, Italy and Spain and spanned the acute and convalescent phases of COVID-19. Samples were obtained from the ongoing ImmuneRACE study (first 160 participants) and from 950 to 1,500 subjects provided by 6 global collaborators. A de-identified subject ID, COVID-19 status, age in years and sex were almost always included in the sample metadata. HLA class I and class II types, where available, came from metadata supplied by the sample provider rather than from assay-based typing. Subjects who had been exposed to COVID-19, were actively infected with it, or had recovered from it provided the deeply sampled blood TCRbeta repertoires that made up the dataset. A freely available public database, intended as a resource for researchers studying the immune response to SARS-CoV-2, is where the repertoires were released. The material from the prospective study consisted of cDNA or gDNA derived from T cells, B-cell-depleted T cells, or PBMCs. On the study overall, not on this receptor specifically: How much clinical and demographic metadata was included differed by source and by participant, and the metadata was provided uncurated.

Relative to germline, V is missing 6 bases and J is missing 10 bases, with 8 bases of the junction outside any gene match. In the germline V gene, CDR1 corresponds to SGDLS and CDR2 to YYNGEE. Measured from the cysteine to the phenylalanine, the CDR3 is 15 residues long. Only the CDR3 DNA is retained, 45 bases long and in frame from the first base. TCRbeta CDR3 regions were amplified from genomic DNA by means of the immunoSEQ Assay, a bias-controlled multiplex PCR. On the authors' methods: The number of nucleated cells in each sample was estimated from the amplification of reference gene primers within the assay. To quantify the absolute abundance of each unique TCRbeta CDR3 rearrangement, sequence reads were collapsed and filtered. For each sample, productive Simpson clonality was calculated as the square root of Simpson's diversity index across productive rearrangements. TCRdb carries this immuneACCESS record with in-frame sequences only. Its versions omit some clonotypes, under half of them owing to an unresolved V gene in the studies checked, with the rest unexplained. The DNA gave D and trimming, while V, J and clone size come from that table. This sample is represented by some 180,000 clones; around 86% of them were singletons. The ten largest clones capture about 2.5% of the sample.

In Seattle, one collaborating source enrolled patients while the infection was active and tracked those patients longitudinally over the course of disease. Collaborating institutions collected whole blood in K2EDTA tubes following their own protocols. For TCRbeta analysis, collaborator samples were shipped as frozen whole blood, as isolated PBMCs, or as DNA extracted from either sample type. This clone has just a few counts. Its antigen has not been determined. There are no base qualities to consult, and no much larger clone falls within one base. The sequence is built from TRBV9 and TRBJ2-1; TRBD2 lines up with 15 middle nucleotides. This clonotype originated in a woman of 80 years or more with COVID-19, enrolled during active disease. The sample consisted of peripheral blood. This receptor carries the CDR3 CASNLGTSGRKEQFF. The DNA sequence reads TGTGCCAGCAACCTGGGGACTAGCGGGAGGAAAGAGCAGTTCTTC.